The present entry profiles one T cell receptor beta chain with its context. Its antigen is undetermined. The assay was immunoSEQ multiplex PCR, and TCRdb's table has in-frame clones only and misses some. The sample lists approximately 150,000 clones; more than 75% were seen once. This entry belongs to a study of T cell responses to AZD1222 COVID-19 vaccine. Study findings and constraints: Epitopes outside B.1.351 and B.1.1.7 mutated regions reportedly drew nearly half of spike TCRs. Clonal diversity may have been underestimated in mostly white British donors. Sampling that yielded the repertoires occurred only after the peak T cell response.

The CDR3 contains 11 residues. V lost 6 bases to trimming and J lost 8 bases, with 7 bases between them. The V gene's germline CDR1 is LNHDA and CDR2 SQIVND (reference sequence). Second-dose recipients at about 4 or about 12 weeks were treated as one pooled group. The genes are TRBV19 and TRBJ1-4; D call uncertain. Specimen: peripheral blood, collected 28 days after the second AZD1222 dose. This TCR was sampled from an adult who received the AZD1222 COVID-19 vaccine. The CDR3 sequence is CASREREKLFF. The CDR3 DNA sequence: TGTGCCAGTAGGGAAAGGGAAAAACTGTTTTTT.